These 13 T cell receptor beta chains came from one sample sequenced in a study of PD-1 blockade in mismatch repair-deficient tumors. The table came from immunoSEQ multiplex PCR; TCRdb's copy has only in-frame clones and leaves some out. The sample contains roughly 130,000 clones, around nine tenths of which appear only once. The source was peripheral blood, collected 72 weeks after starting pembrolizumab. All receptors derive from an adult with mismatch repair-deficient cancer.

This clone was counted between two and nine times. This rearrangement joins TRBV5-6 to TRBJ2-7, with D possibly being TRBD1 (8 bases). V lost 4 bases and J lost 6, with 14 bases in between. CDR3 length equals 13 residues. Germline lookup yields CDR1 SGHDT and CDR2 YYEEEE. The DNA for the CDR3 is TGTGCCAGCAGCGGACAGGGAGGGCGCGAGCAGTACTTC. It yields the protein CASSGQGGREQYF. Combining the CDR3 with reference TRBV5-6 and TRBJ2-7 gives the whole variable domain DAGVTQSPTHLIKTRGQQVTLRCSPKSGHDTVSWYQQALGQGPQFIFQYYEEEERQRGNFPDRFSGHQFPNYSSELNVNALLLGDSALYLCASSGQGGREQYFGPGTRLTVT.

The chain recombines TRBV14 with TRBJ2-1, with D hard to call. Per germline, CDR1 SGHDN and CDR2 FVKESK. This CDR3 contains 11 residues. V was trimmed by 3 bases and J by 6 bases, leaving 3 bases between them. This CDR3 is CASSHGNEQFF. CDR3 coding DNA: TGTGCCAGCAGCCACGGCAATGAGCAGTTCTTC.

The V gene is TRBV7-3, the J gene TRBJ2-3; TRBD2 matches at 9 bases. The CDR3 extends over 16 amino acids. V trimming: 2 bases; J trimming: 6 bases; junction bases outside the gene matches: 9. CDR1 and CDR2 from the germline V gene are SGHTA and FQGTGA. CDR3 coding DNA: TGTGCCAGCAGCTTATTCCCTAGCGGGACTCTCGATACGCAGTATTTT. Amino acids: CASSLFPSGTLDTQYF.

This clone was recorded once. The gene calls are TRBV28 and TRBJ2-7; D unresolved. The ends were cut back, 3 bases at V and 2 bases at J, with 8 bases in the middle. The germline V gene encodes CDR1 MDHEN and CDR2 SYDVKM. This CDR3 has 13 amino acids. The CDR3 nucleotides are TGTGCCAGCAGTTTTTCTTTTACCTACGAGCAGTACTTC. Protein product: CASSFSFTYEQYF.

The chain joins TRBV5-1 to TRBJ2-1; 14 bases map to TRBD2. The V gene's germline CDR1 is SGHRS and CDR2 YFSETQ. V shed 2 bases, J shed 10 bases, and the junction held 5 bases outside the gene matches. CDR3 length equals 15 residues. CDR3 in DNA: TGCGCCAGCAGCTTAGAAGGACTAGCGGGGGGCGAGCAGTTCTTC. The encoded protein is CASSLEGLAGGEQFF.

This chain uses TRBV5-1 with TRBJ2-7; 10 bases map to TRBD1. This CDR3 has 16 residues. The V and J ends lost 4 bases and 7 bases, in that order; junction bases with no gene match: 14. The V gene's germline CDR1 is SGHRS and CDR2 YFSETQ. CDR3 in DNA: TGCGCCAGCAGCCGTGGTGTCGGACAGGGGGGCGAGGAGCAGTACTTC. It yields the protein CASSRGVGQGGEEQYF.

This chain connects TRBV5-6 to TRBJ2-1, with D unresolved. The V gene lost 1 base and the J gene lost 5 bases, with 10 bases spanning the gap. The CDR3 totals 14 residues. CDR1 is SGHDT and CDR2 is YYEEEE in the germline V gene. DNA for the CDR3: TGTGCCAGCAGCTTGTGGGCGGAGAACAATGAGCAGTTCTTC. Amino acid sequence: CASSLWAENNEQFF.

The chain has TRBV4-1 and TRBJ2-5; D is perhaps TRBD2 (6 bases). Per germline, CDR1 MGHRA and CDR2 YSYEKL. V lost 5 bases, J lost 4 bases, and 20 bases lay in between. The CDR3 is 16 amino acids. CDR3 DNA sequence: TGCGCCAGCAGCTTGACGGGAGTAAGGGCCAGAGAGACCCAGTACTTC. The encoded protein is CASSLTGVRARETQYF.

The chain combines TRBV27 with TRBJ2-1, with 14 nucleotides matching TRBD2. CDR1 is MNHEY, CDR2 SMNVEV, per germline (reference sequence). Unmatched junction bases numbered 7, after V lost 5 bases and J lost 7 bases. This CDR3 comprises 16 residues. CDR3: CASSQGTSGRKNEQFF. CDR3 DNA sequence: TGTGCCAGCAGTCAGGGGACTAGCGGGAGAAAAAATGAGCAGTTCTTC.

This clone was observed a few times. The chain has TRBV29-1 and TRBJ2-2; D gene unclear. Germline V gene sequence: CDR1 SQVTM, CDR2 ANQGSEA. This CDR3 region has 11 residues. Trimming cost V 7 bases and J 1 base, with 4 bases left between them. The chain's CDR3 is CSGGNTGELFF. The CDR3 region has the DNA TGCAGCGGGGGGAACACCGGGGAGCTGTTTTTT.

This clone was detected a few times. This chain's CDR3 is CASSPTWPSGRSLSTDTQYF. DNA of the CDR3: TGTGCCAGCAGCCCAACATGGCCTAGCGGGAGGTCCCTAAGCACAGATACGCAGTATTTT. This sequence joins TRBV7-6 and TRBJ2-3; 11 bases fit TRBD2. The CDR3 is 20 amino acids. Germline values: CDR1 SGHVS, CDR2 FNYEAQ. V trimming: 5 bases; J trimming: 0 bases; junction bases outside the gene matches: 16.

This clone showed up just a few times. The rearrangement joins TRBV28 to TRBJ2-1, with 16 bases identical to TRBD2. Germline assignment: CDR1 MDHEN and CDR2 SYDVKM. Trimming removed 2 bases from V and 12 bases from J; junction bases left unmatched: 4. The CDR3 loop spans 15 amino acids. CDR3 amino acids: CASSLPGTSGRGQFF. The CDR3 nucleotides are TGTGCCAGCAGTTTACCCGGGACTAGCGGGAGGGGGCAGTTCTTC.

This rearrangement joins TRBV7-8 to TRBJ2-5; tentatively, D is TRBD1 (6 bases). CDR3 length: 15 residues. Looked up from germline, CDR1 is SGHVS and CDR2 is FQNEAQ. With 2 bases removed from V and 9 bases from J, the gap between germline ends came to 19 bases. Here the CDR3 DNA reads TGTGCCAGCAGCTTAAGCCGGGACAATGGGAAGTCCCAGTACTTC. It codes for CASSLSRDNGKSQYF.